This T cell receptor beta chain originates from a study of cytotoxic CD8 clonotypes in ibrutinib-treated CLL. About the research overall: Across the patients, approximately 12 were relapsed/refractory, roughly 16 treatment-naive and roughly 18 IGHV unmutated. Partial responses totalled about 24 and complete responses 2; after median around 72 months, about 15 remained remitted and approximately 12 progressed.

The CDR3 spans 13 residues. CDR1 is SEHNR, CDR2 FQNEAQ, per germline (reference sequence). Trimming removed 4 bases from V and 10 bases from J, with 14 bases in between. Note on this clone: Its antigen is as yet unknown.

Regarding the study as a whole: Exceeding age-matched healthy donors, baseline clonality also tracked the counts of circulating CD8+ T cells.

The protocol was immunoSEQ multiplex PCR, while the TCRdb copy is restricted to in-frame clones and leaves out a portion. The sample comprises some 130,000 clones, approximately 85% of which are singletons, and about 2% rests with the top ten. The receptor comes from a human donor with chronic lymphocytic leukemia. The source was PBMCs, collected after 24 months of ibrutinib treatment. This sequence joins TRBV7-9 and TRBJ2-1, with a weak D call TRBD1 (6 bases). The CDR3 sequence: CASSSEAGTEQFF. The CDR3 DNA reads as TGTGCCAGCAGCTCAGAGGCCGGGACAGAGCAGTTCTTC.